This T cell receptor (beta chain) was observed in a study of T-cell memory formation after mild COVID-19. Study-level background: Largely, TCR clusters stayed within a single donor. Study-level points and caveats: Some clones that responded were present in memory (sampled pre-infection), which suggests cross-reactive memory joined. Still unconfirmed is whether the second-wave clones peaking on day 37 recognized SARS-CoV-2.

This clonotype was detected only a few times. Its antigen is unknown. Germline CDR1 and CDR2: DFQATT and SNEGSKA (reference sequence). CDR3 length: 15 amino acids. The V segment lost 3 bases and the J segment 4 bases; nucleotides outside the gene matches: 11. TCR alpha and TCR beta cDNA libraries carrying sample barcodes and UMIs came from 5'RACE with constant-segment primers. TCRdb re-called the 5' RACE reads with MiXCR, one entry per CDR3 protein. The table shows about 350,000 distinct CDR3 sequences, with about an eighth occurring only once. The sequencing sample was made of PBMCs or a T cell subset sorted from them (not recorded which). V usage is TRBV20-1 and J usage is TRBJ1-1; 7 bases are a match to TRBD1. This TCR derives from a man younger than 35 who had mild COVID-19 (a few samples of this study predate the infection). Cell type and time point are not known. The CDR3 sequence: CSASLNRGLVTEAFF. The CDR3 DNA reads as TGCAGTGCTAGCCTAAACAGGGGCTTGGTCACTGAAGCTTTCTTT.